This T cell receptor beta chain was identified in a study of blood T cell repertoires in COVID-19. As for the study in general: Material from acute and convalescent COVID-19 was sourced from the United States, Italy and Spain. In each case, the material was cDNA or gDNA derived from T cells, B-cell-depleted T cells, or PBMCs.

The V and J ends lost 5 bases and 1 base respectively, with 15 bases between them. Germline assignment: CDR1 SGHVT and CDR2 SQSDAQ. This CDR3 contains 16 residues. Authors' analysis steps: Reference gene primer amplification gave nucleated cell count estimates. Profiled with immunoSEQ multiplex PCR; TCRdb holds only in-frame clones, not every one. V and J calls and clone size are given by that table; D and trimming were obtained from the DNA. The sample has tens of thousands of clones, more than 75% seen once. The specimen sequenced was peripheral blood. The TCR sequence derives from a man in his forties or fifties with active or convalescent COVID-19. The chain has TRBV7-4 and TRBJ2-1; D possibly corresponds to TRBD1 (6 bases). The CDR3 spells CASSPGGGQSYNEQFF. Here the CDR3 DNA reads TGTGCCAGCAGCCCGGGTGGGGGCCAATCCTACAATGAGCAGTTCTTC. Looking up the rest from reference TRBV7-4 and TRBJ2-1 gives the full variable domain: GAGVSQSPRYKVAKRGRDVALRCDSISGHVTLYWYRQTLGQGSEVLTYSQSDAQRDKSGRPSGRFSAERPERSVSTLKIQRTEQGDSAVYLCASSPGGGQSYNEQFFGPGTRLTVL.